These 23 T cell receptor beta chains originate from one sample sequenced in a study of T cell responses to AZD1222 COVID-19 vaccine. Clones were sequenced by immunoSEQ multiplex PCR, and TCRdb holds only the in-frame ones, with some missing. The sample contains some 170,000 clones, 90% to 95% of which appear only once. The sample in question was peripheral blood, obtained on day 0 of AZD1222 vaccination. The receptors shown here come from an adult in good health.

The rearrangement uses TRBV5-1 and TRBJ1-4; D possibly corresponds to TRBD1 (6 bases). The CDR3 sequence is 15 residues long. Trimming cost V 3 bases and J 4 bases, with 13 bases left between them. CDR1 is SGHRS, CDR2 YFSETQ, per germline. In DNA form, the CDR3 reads TGCGCCAGCAGCTCCCAACAGGGTCATAATGAAAAACTGTTTTTT. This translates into CASSSQQGHNEKLFF. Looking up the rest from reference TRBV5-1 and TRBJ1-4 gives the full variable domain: KAGVTQTPRYLIKTRGQQVTLSCSPISGHRSVSWYQQTPGQGLQFLFEYFSETQRNKGNFPGRFSGRQFSNSRSEMNVSTLELGDSALYLCASSSQQGHNEKLFFGSGTQLSVL.

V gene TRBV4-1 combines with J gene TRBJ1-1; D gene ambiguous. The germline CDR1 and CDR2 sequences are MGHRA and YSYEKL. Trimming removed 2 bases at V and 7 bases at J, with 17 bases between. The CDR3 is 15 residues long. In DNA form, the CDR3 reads TGCGCCAGCAGCCAATACATGGAGAGGGAGGATGAAGCTTTCTTT. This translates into CASSQYMEREDEAFF.

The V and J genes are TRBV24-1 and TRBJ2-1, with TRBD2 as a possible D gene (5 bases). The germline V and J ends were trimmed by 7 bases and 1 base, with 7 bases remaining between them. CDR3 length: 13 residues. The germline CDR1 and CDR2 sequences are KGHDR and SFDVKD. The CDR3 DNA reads TGTGCCACCAGCCCGGGATCCTACAATGAGCAGTTCTTC. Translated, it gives CATSPGSYNEQFF.

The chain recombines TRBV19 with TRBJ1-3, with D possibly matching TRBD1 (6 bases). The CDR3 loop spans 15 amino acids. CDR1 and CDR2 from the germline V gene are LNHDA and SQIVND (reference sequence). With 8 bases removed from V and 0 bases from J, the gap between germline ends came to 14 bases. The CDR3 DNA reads TGTGCCAGTGAGCGGGACAAAGGCTCTGGAAACACCATATATTTT. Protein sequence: CASERDKGSGNTIYF. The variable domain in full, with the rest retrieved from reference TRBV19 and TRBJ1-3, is DGGITQSPKYLFRKEGQNVTLSCEQNLNHDAMYWYRQDPGQGLRLIYYSQIVNDFQKGDIAEGYSVSREKKESFPLTVTSAQKNPTAFYLCASERDKGSGNTIYFGEGSWLTVV.

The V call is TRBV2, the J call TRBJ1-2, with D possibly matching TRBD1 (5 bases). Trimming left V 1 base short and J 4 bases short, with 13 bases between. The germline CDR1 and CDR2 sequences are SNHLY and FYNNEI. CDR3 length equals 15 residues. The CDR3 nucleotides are TGTGCCAGCAGTGAAGGGGGGTCTCCCCTCTATGGCTACACCTTC. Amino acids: CASSEGGSPLYGYTF.

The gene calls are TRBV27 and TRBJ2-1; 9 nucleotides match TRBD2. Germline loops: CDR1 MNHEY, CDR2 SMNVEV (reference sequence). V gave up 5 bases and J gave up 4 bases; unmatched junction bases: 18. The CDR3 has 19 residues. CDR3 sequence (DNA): TGTGCCAGCAGTCCTACCTCCGGGATGCGGGAGGGCCCGTACAATGAGCAGTTCTTC. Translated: CASSPTSGMREGPYNEQFF.

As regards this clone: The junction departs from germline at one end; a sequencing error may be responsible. CDR3 sequence: CASSQAGTGWNEQFF. CDR3 DNA sequence: TGTGCCAGCAGTCAAGCGGGGACAGGGTGGAATGAGCAGTTCTTC. The rearrangement uses TRBV2 and TRBJ2-1, with 9 bases lining up with TRBD1. Germline loops: CDR1 SNHLY, CDR2 FYNNEI. There are 15 residues in the CDR3.

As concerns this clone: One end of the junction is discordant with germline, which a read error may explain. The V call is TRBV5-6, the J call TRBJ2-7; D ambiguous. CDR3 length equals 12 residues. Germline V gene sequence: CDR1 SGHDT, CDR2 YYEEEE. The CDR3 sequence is CASSSDWYAQYF. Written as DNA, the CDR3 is TGTGCCAGCAGTTCAGATTGGTACGCGCAGTACTTC.

CDR3 protein: CAWSPGRMDSPLHF. The CDR3 DNA reads as TGTGCCTGGAGTCCAGGGCGGATGGATTCACCCCTCCACTTT. This rearrangement joins TRBV30 to TRBJ1-6, with D possibly being TRBD1 (5 bases). The CDR3 covers 14 residues. CDR1 is GTSNPN, CDR2 SVGIG, per germline (reference sequence). V was cut by 2 bases and J by 8 bases, with 13 bases left in between.

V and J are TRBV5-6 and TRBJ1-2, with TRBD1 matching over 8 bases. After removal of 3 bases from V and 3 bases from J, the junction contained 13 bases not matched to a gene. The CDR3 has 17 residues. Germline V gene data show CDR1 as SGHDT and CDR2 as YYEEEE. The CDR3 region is CASSSRDRHIRHYGYTF. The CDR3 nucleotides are TGTGCCAGCAGCTCCCGGGACAGGCACATTCGGCACTATGGCTACACCTTC.

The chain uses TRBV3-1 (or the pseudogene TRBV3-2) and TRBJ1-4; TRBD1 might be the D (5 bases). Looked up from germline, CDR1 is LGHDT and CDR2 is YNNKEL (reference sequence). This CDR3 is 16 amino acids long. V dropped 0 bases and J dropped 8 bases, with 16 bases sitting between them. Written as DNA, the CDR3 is TGTGCCAGCAGCCAAGATTTAGTCAGGGTCGGGGAAAAACTGTTTTTT. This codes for CASSQDLVRVGEKLFF.

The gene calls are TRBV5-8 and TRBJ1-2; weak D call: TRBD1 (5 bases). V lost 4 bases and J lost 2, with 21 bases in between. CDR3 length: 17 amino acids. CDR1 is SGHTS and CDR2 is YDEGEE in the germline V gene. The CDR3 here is CASSKGTAGSSNYGYTF. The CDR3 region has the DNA TGTGCCAGCAGCAAAGGGACGGCTGGATCTTCCAACTATGGCTACACCTTC. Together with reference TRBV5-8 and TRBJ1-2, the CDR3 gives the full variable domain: EAGVTQSPTHLIKTRGQQATLRCSPISGHTSVYWYQQALGLGLQFLLWYDEGEERNRGNFPPRFSGRQFPNYSSELNVNALELEDSALYLCASSKGTAGSSNYGYTFGSGTRLTVV.

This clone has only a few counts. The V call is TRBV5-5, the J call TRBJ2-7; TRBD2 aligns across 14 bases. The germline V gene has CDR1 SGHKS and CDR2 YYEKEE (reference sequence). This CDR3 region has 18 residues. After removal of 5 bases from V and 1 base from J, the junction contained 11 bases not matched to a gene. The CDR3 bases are TGTGCCAGCAGTTTTGGACTAGCGGGAGGCCCAAATTCCTACGAGCAGTACTTC. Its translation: CASSFGLAGGPNSYEQYF.

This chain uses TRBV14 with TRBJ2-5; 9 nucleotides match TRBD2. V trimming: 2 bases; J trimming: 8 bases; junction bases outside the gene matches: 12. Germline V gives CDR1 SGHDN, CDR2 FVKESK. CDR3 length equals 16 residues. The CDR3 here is CASSQLQAGGPATQYF. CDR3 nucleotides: TGTGCCAGCAGCCAACTTCAAGCGGGGGGACCGGCTACCCAGTACTTC.

CDR3 protein: CASSPEARGGPGAFF. CDR3 in DNA: TGTGCCAGCAGCCCAGAGGCCAGGGGAGGCCCCGGAGCTTTCTTT. This chain uses TRBV5-8 with TRBJ1-1; tentatively, D is TRBD1 (6 bases). CDR1 and CDR2 from the germline V gene are SGHTS and YDEGEE. The CDR3 is 15 residues long. The germline V and J ends were trimmed by 4 bases and 10 bases, with 23 bases remaining between them.

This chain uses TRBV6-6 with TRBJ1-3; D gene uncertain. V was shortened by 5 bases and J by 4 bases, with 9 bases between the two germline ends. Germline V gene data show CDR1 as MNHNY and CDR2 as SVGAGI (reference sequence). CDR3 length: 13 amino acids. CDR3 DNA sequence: TGTGCCAGCAGTCAACTTATAGGAAACACCATATATTTT. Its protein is CASSQLIGNTIYF.

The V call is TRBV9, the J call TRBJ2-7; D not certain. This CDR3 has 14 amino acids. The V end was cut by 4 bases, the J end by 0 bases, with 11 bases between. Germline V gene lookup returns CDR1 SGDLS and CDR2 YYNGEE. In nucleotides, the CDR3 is TGTGCCAGCAGCCCTAGGGTGCTCTCCTACGAGCAGTACTTC. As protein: CASSPRVLSYEQYF.

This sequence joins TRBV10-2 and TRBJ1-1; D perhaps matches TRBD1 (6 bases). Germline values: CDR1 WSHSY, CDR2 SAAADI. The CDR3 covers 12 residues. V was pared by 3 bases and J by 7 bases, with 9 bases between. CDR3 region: CASSEGGYEAFF. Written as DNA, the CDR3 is TGCGCCAGCAGTGAAGGGGGGTATGAAGCTTTCTTT.

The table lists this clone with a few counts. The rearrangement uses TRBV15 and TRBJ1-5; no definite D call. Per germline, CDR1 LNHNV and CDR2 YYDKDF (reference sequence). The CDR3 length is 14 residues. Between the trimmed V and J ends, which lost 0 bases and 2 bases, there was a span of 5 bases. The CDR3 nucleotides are TGTGCCACCAGCAGAGATCCCGGCAATCAGCCCCAGCATTTT. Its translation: CATSRDPGNQPQHF. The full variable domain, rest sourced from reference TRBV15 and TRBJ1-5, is DAMVIQNPRYQVTQFGKPVTLSCSQTLNHNVMYWYQQKSSQAPKLLFHYYDKDFNNEADTPDNFQSRRPNTSFCFLDIRSPGLGDTAMYLCATSRDPGNQPQHFGDGTRLSIL.

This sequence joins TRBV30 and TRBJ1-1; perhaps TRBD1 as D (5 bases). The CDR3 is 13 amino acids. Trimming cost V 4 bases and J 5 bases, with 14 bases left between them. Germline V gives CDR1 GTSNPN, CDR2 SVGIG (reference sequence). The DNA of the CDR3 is TGTGCCTGGAACCCCAGGGAGATTACTGAAGCTTTCTTT. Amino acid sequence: CAWNPREITEAFF.

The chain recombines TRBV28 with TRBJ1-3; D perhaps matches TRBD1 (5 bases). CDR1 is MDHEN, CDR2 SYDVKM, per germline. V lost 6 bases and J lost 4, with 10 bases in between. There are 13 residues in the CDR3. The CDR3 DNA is TGTGCCAGCAGCCTAGAGGGGGGAAACACCATATATTTT. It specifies CASSLEGGNTIYF.

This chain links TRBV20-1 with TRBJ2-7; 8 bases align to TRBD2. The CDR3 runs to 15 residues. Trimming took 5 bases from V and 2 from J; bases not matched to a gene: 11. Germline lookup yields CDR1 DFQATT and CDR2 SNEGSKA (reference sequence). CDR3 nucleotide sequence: TGCAGTGCTGGTGGACCAGGGACTAGGGCCTACGAGCAGTACTTC. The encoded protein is CSAGGPGTRAYEQYF.

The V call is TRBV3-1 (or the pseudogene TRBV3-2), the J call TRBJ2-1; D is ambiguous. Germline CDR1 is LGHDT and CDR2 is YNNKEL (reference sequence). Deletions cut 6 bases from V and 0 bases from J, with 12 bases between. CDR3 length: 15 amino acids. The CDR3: CASRPSASSYNEQFF. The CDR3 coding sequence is TGTGCCAGCAGGCCCAGCGCCAGCTCCTACAATGAGCAGTTCTTC.